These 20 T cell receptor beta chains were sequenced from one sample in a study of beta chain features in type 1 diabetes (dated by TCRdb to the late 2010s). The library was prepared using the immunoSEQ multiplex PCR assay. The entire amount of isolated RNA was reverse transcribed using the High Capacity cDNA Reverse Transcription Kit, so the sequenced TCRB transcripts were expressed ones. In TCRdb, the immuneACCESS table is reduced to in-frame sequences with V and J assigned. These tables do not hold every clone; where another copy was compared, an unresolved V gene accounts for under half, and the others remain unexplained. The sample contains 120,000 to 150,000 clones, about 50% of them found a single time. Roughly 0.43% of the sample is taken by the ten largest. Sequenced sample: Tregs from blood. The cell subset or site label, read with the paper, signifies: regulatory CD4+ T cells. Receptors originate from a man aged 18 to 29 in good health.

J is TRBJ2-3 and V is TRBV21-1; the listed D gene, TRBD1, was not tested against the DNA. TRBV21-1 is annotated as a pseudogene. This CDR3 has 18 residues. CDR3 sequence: CASSKKDPLGTRTDTQYF. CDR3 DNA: TGTGCCAGCAGCAAAAAAGATCCACTGGGGACACGCACAGATACGCAGTATTTT.

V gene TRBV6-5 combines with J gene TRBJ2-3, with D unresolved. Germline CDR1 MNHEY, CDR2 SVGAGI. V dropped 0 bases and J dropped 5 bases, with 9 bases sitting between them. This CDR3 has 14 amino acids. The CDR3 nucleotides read TGTGCCAGCAGTTACTCGATAGTCGGAGATACGCAGTATTTT. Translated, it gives CASSYSIVGDTQYF.

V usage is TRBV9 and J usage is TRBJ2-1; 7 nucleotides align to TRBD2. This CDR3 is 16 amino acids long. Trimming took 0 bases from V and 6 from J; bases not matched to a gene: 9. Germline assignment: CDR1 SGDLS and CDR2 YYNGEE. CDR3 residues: CASSVVHQRGLNEQFF. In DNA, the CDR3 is TGTGCCAGCAGCGTAGTCCACCAGCGGGGACTCAATGAGCAGTTCTTC.

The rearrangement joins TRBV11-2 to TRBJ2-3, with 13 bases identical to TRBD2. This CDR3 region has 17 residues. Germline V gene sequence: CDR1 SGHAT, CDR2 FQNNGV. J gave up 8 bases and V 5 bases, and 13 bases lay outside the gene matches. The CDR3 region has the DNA TGTGCCAGCAGCCTCACGAGGGGACTAGCGGGACGGGGTACGCAGTATTTT. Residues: CASSLTRGLAGRGTQYF.

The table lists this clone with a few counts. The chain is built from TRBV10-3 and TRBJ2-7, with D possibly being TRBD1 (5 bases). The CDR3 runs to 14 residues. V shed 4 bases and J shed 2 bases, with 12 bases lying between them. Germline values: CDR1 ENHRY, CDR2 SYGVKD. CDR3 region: CAISALMTAYEQYF. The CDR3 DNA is TGTGCCATCAGTGCGTTGATGACAGCCTACGAGCAGTACTTC.

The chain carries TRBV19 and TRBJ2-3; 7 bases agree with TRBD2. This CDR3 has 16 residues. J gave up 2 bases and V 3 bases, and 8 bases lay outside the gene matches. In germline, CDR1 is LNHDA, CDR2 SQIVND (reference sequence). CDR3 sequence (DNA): TGTGCCAGTAGTATCGGGGGGAGCCCCTTCACAGATACGCAGTATTTT. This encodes CASSIGGSPFTDTQYF.

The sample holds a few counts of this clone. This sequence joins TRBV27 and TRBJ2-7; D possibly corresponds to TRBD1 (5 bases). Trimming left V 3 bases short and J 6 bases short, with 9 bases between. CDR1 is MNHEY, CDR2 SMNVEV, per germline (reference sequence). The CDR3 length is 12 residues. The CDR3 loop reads CASSFQGSEQYF. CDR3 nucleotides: TGTGCCAGCAGTTTCCAGGGCAGCGAGCAGTACTTC.

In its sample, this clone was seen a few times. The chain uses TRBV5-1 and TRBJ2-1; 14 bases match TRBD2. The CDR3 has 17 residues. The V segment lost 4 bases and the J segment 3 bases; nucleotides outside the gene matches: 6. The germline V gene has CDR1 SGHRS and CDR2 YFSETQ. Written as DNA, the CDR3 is TGCGCCAGCAGCCGAGGGACTAGCGGGAGTTTCTACAATGAGCAGTTCTTC. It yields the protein CASSRGTSGSFYNEQFF.

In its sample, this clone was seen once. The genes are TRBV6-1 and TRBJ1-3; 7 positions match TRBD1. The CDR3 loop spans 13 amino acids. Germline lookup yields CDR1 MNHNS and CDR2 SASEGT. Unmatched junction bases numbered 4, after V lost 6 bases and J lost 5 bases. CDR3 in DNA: TGTGCCAGCAGACAGGGGAACAGAAACACCATATATTTT. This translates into CASRQGNRNTIYF.

The CDR3 region is CASSENIYEQYF. CDR3 nucleotides: TGTGCCAGCAGTGAAAACATTTACGAGCAGTACTTC. The chain uses TRBV2 and TRBJ2-7; D remains unclear. The germline V and J ends were trimmed by 2 bases and 4 bases, with 6 bases remaining between them. CDR1 and CDR2 from the germline V gene are SNHLY and FYNNEI. CDR3 length: 12 residues.

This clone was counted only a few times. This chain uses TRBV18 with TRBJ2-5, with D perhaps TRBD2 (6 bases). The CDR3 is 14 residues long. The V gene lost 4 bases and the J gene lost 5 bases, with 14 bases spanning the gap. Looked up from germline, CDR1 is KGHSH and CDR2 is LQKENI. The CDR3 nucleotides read TGTGCCAGCTCACACGATCAGGGACTGGAGACCCAGTACTTC. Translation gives CASSHDQGLETQYF.

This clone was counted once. The CDR3, as DNA: TGTGCCAGCAGCCATTCACTAGAATACACAGATACGCAGTATTTT. Its translation is CASSHSLEYTDTQYF. The genes are TRBV7-9 and TRBJ2-3; maybe TRBD2 (5 bases). Looked up from germline, CDR1 is SEHNR and CDR2 is FQNEAQ (reference sequence). Trimming cost V 5 bases and J 2 bases, with 14 bases left between them. The CDR3 spans 15 residues. Based on the CDR3 plus reference TRBV7-9 and TRBJ2-3, the full variable domain is DTGVSQNPRHKITKRGQNVTFRCDPISEHNRLYWYRQTLGQGPEFLTYFQNEAQLEKSRLLSDRFSAERPKGSFSTLEIQRTEQGDSAMYLCASSHSLEYTDTQYFGPGTRLTVL.

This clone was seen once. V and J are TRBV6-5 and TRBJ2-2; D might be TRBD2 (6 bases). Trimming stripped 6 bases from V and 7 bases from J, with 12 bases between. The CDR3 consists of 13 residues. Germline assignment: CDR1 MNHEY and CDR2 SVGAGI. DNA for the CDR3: TGTGCCAGCAGACAACACGGGAGCGGGGAGCTGTTTTTT. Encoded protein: CASRQHGSGELFF.

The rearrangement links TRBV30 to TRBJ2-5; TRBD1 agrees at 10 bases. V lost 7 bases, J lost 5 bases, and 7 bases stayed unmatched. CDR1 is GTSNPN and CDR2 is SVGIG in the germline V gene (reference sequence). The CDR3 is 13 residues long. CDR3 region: CAFSTGGYETQYF. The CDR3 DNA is TGTGCCTTCTCGACAGGGGGCTACGAGACCCAGTACTTC. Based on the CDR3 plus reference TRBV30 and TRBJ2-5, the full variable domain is SQTIHQWPATLVQPVGSPLSLECTVEGTSNPNLYWYRQAAGRGLQLLFYSVGIGQISSEVPQNLSASRPQDRQFILSSKKLLLSDSGFYLCAFSTGGYETQYFGPGTRLLVL.

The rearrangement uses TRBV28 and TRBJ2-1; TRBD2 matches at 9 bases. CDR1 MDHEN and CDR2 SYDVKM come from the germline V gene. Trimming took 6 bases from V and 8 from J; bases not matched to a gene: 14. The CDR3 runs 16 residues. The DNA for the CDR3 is TGTGCCAGCAGCTCAATTAGCGGGAGAATCTGGGATGAGCAGTTCTTC. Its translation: CASSSISGRIWDEQFF.

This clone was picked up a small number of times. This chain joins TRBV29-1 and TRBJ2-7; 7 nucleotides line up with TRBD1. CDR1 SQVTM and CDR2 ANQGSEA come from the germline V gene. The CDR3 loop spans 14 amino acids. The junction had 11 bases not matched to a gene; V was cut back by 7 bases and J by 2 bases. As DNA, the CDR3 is TGCAGCGCGATGACAGGGTTTTATCCCTACGAGCAGTACTTC. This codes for CSAMTGFYPYEQYF.

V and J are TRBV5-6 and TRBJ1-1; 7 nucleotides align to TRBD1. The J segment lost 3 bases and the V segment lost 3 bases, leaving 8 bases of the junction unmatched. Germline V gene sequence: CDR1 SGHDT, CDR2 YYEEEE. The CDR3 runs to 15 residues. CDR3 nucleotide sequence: TGTGCCAGCAGCTCTTACCACACAGGGGACACTGAAGCTTTCTTT. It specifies CASSSYHTGDTEAFF.

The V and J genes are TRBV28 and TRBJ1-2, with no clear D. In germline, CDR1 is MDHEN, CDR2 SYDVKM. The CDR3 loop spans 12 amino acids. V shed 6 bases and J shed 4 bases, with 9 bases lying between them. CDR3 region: CASSYAGYGYTF. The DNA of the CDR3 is TGTGCCAGCAGCTACGCGGGCTATGGCTACACCTTC.

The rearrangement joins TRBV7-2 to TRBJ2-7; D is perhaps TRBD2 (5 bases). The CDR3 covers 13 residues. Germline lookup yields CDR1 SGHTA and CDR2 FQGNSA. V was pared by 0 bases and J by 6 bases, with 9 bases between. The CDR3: CASSLALRGEQYF. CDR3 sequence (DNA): TGTGCCAGCAGCTTAGCGCTTCGGGGCGAGCAGTACTTC.

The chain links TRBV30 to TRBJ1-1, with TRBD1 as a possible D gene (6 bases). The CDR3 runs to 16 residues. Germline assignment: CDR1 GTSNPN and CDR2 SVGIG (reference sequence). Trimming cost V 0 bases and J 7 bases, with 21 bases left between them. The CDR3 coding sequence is TGTGCCTGGAGTGTACGGTCGGTAGGGGGAGAGGATGAAGCTTTCTTT. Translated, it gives CAWSVRSVGGEDEAFF.